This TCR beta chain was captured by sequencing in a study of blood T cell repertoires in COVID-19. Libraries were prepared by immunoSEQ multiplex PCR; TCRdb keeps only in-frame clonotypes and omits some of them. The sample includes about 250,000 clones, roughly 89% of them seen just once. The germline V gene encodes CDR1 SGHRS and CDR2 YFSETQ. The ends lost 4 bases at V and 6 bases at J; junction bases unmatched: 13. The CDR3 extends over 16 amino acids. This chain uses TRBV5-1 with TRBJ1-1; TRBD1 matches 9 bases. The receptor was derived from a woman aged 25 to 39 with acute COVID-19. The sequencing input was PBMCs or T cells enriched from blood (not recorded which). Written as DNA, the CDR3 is TGCGCCAGCAGCCCAGGGACAGGGACCAGGGGATCTGAAGCTTTCTTT. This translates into CASSPGTGTRGSEAFF.